This record looks at one T cell receptor (beta chain) sequence and its context. This record belongs to a study of cytomegalovirus exposure and HLA in healthy donors. After removal of 2 bases from V and 4 bases from J, the junction contained 7 bases not matched to a gene. Germline CDR1 KGHSH, CDR2 LQKENI. The CDR3 covers 16 residues. PCR amplification relied on 60 Vbeta primers (plus 13 Jbeta primers). TCRdb's table, derived via immunoSEQ multiplex PCR, lists solely in-frame clones and lacks some. The sample carries around 110,000 clones, approximately 67% recorded once. This TCR came from a man aged 18 to 30 in good health and CMV-seronegative. This chain uses TRBV18 with TRBJ2-7, with 11 bases matching TRBD1. Sequencing was carried out using PBMCs. The CDR3 here is CASSPSDRGRPYEQYF. The CDR3 nucleotides read TGTGCCAGCTCACCATCGGACAGGGGGCGACCTTACGAGCAGTACTTC.